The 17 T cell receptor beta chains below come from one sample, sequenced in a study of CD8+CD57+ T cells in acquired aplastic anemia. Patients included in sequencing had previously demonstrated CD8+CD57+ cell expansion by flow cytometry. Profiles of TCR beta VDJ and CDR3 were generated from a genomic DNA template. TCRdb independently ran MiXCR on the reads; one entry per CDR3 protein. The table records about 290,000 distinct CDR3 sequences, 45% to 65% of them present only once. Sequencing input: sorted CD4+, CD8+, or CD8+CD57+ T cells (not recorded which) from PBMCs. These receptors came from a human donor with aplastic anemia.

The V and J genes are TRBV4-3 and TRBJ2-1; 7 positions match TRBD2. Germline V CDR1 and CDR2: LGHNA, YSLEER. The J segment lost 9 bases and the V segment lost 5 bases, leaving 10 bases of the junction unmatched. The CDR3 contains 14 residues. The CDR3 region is CASSLAGEVSEQFF. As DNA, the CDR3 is TGCGCCAGCAGCTTGGCGGGAGAGGTCAGTGAGCAGTTCTTC.

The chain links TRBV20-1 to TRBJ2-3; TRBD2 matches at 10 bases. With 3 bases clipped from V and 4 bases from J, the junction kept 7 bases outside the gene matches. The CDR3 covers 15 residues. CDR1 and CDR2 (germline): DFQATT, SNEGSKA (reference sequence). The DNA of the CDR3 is TGCAGTGCTAGGATCCTAGCGGGAGACTCAGATACGCAGTATTTT. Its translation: CSARILAGDSDTQYF.

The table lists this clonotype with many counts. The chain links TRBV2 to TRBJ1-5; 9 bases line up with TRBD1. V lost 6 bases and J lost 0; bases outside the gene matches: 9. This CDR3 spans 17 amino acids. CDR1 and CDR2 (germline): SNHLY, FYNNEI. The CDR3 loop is CASRVPGQGDSNQPQHF. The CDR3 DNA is TGTGCCAGCAGGGTCCCGGGACAGGGAGATAGCAATCAGCCCCAGCATTTT.

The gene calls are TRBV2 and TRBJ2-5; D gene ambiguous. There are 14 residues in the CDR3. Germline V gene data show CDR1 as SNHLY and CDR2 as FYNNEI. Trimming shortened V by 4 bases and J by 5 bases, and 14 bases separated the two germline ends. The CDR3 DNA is TGTGCCAGCAGTGGGCAGGTGACATCGGAGACCCAGTACTTC. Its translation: CASSGQVTSETQYF.

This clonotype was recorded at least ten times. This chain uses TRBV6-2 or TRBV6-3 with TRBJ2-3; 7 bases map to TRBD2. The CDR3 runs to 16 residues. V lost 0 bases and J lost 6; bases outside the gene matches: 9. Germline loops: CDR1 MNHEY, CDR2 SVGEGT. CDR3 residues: CASSYSSLAVLDTQYF. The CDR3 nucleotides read TGTGCCAGCAGTTACTCGAGTCTAGCGGTTCTCGATACGCAGTATTTT.

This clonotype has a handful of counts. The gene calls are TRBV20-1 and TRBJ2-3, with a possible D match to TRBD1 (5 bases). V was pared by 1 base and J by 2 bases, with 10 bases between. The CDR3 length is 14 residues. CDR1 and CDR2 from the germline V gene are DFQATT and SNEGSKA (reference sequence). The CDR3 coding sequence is TGCAGTGCTAGAGGGGGCCCGACCACAGATACGCAGTATTTT. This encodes CSARGGPTTDTQYF.

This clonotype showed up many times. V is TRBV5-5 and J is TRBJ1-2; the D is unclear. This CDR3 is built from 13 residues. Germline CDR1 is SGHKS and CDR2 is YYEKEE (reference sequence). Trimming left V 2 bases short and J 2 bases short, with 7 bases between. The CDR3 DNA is TGTGCCAGCAGCTTCGACGGAAACTATGGCTACACCTTC. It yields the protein CASSFDGNYGYTF. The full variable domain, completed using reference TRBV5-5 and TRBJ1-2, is DAGVTQSPTHLIKTRGQQVTLRCSPISGHKSVSWYQQVLGQGPQFIFQYYEKEERGRGNFPDRFSARQFPNYSSELNVNALLLGDSALYLCASSFDGNYGYTFGSGTRLTVV.

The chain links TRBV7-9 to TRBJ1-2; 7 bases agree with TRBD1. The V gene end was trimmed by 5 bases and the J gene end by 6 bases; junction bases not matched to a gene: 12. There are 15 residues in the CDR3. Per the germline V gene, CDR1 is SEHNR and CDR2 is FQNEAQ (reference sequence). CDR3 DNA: TGTGCCAGCAGCACGACACGACAGGGTCGTAATGGCTACACCTTC. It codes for CASSTTRQGRNGYTF.

CDR3 region: CASSKTGDLYQPQHF. The DNA for the CDR3 is TGTGCCAGTAGTAAGACAGGGGACCTCTATCAGCCCCAGCATTTT. The chain recombines TRBV19 with TRBJ1-5; 8 nucleotides match TRBD1. Per germline, CDR1 LNHDA and CDR2 SQIVND (reference sequence). V gave up 4 bases and J gave up 5 bases; unmatched junction bases: 7. The CDR3 has 15 residues.

DNA for the CDR3: TGTGCCAGCGGCTCTGCAGGGGGCTTCTACGAGCAGTACTTC. Protein: CASGSAGGFYEQYF. The chain employs TRBV9 and TRBJ2-7; 8 bases map to TRBD1. The CDR3 covers 14 residues. With 7 bases clipped from V and 3 bases from J, the junction kept 9 bases outside the gene matches. Germline-derived CDR1 and CDR2 are SGDLS and YYNGEE.

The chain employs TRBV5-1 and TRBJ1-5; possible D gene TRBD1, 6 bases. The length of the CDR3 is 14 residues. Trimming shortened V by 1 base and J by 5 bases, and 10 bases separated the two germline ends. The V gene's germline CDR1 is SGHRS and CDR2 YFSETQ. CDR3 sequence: CASSLRAGDQPQHF. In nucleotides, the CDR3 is TGCGCCAGCAGCTTGCGGGCAGGGGATCAGCCCCAGCATTTT.

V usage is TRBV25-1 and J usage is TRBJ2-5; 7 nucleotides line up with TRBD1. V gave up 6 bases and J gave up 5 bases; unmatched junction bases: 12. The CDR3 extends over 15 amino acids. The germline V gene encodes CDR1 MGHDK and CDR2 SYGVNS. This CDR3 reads CASRPGTVNWETQYF. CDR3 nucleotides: TGTGCCAGCAGGCCCGGGACAGTGAATTGGGAGACCCAGTACTTC.

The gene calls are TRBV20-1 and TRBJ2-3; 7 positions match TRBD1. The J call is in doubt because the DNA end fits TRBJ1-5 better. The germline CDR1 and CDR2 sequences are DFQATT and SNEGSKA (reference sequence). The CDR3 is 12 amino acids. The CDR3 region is CSRQGTADTQHF. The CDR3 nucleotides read TGCAGCCGACAGGGAACGGCAGATACGCAGCATTTT.

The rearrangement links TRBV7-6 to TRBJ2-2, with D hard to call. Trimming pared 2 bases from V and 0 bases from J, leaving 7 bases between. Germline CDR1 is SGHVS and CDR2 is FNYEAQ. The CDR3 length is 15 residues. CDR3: CASSLKGTNTGELFF. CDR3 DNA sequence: TGTGCCAGCAGCTTAAAGGGTACGAACACCGGGGAGCTGTTTTTT.

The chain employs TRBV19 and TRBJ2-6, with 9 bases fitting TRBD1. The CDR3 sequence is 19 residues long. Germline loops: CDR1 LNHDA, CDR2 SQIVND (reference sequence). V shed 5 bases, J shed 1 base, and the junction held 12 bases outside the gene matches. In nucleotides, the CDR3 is TGTGCCAGTAGTGACATACTTAGGGACAGGGCATCTGGGGCCAACGTCCTGACTTTC. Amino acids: CASSDILRDRASGANVLTF.

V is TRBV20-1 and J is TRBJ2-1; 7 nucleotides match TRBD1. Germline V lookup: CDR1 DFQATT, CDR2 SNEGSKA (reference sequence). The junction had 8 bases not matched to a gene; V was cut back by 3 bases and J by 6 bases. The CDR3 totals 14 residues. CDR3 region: CSASKGASTNEQFF. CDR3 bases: TGCAGTGCTAGTAAGGGGGCTAGTACCAATGAGCAGTTCTTC.

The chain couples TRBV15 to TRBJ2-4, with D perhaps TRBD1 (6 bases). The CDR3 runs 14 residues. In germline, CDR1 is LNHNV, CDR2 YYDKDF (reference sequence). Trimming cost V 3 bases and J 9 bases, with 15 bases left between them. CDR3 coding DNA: TGTGCCACCAGCAGGCTACAGGGTATCAGCATTCAGTACTTC. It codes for CATSRLQGISIQYF.